The T cell receptor (beta chain) under discussion was sequenced for a study of T cells after yellow fever vaccination. Whole-study context: Researchers used SMART-Seq v4 Ultra Low Input to prepare fractions that had low cell numbers.

Whole-study results and caveats: Among primary-vaccination clones, most reappeared after the booster, at just under 98% for CD4 and around 90% for CD8. It was a small share of clonotypes that appeared in both CD4 and CD8 compartments.

Trimming cost V 5 bases and J 6 bases, with 17 bases left between them. This CDR3 has 15 residues. CDR1 and CDR2 (germline): SEHNR, FQNEAQ (reference sequence). TCR cDNA, made by 5'RACE template switching, carried an added universal primer site and UMIs. TCRdb reprocessed the 5' RACE reads via MiXCR and lists one record per CDR3 protein. The sample consists of 300,000 to 450,000 distinct CDR3 sequences, approximately 8% of them appearing once. With regard to this clonotype: Its matching antigen is unknown.

This TCR derives from a man between 18 and 35 years old who received the YFV17D yellow fever vaccine. Sequencing used PBMCs, obtained more than 35 days after the first yellow fever vaccination. The gene calls are TRBV7-9 and TRBJ2-1; D could derive from TRBD1 or TRBD2 (5 bases each). CDR3 sequence: CASSPTQGPLNEQFF. Here the CDR3 DNA reads TGTGCCAGCAGCCCAACTCAGGGACCCCTCAATGAGCAGTTCTTC.